One sample yielded the 3 T cell receptor beta chains listed below, sequenced in a study of T-cell reconstitution after alpha-beta-depleted transplantation in children. Unique molecular identifiers were incorporated during preparation of the TCRbeta library. TCRdb reprocessed the PCR reads with MiXCR, giving one entry per CDR3 protein. The sample yields approximately 240,000 distinct CDR3 sequences, over 9.5% seen once. The specimen comprised PBMCs from the stem cell graft donor, sampled from the stem cell graft. All receptors come from a human donor who donated a stem cell graft to a child with SCID.

This clonotype was counted many times. The V and J genes are TRBV5-1 and TRBJ2-7; 7 positions match TRBD1. V was pared by 2 bases and J by 0 bases, with 2 bases of the junction left unmatched. The length of the CDR3 is 14 residues. Per germline, CDR1 SGHRS and CDR2 YFSETQ. CDR3 sequence (DNA): TGCGCCAGCAGCTTACAGGGGATCTCCTACGAGCAGTACTTC. Its translation is CASSLQGISYEQYF.

This clonotype was recorded many times. The V gene is TRBV5-1, the J gene TRBJ2-5; D call uncertain. The CDR3 totals 11 residues. The V end was cut by 5 bases, the J end by 5 bases, with 7 bases between. The germline CDR1 and CDR2 sequences are SGHRS and YFSETQ. For the CDR3, the DNA is TGCGCCAGCAGACAATCGGAGACCCAGTACTTC. It encodes CASRQSETQYF.

The sample holds many counts of this clonotype. The chain has TRBV2 and TRBJ2-7; D is undetermined. The CDR3 is made up of 13 amino acids. CDR1 is SNHLY and CDR2 is FYNNEI in the germline V gene. V gave up 7 bases and J gave up 3 bases, with 13 bases separating them. The DNA for the CDR3 is TGTGCCAGCAATCGGCAGGCAGACTACGAGCAGTACTTC. This codes for CASNRQADYEQYF.